This T cell receptor (beta chain) is drawn from a study of blood T cell repertoires in COVID-19. Study information: Sources were T cells, B-cell-depleted T cells, or PBMCs; the material itself was cDNA or gDNA.

The germline V gene has CDR1 LNHDA and CDR2 SQIVND (reference sequence). CDR3 length: 14 residues. J lost 3 bases, V lost 4 bases, and 0 bases had no gene match. Per the original methods: By means of reference gene primer amplification, nucleated cell counts were estimated. Method: immunoSEQ multiplex PCR; TCRdb's copy keeps in-frame clones and lacks some. V, J and clone size derive from that table, while D and trimming were established from the DNA sequence. Of 70,000 to 80,000 clones in the sample, roughly 86% were seen once. The specimen was peripheral blood. The chain is built from TRBV19 and TRBJ2-3, with 11 positions matching TRBD2. This receptor was obtained from a woman between 55 and 75 years old with acute or convalescent COVID-19. The CDR3 nucleotides are TGTGCCAGTAGTACTAGCGGGGGGACAGATACGCAGTATTTT. This codes for CASSTSGGTDTQYF.